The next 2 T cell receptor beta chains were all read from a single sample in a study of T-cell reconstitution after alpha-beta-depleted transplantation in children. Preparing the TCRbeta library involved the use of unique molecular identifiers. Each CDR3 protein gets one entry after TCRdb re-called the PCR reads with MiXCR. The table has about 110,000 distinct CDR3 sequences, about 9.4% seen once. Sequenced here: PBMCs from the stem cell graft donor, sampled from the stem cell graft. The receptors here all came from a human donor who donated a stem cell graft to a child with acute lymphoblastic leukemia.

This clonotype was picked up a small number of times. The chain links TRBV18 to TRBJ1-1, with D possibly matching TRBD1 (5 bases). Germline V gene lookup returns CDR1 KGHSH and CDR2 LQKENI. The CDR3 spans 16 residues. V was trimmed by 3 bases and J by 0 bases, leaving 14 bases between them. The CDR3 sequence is CASSPREGRVNTEAFF. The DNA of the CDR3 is TGTGCCAGCTCACCGCGAGAGGGGAGGGTGAACACTGAAGCTTTCTTT.

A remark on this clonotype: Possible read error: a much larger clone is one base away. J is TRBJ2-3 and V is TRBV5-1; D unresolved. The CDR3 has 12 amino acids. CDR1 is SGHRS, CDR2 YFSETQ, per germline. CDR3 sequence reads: CAGSLNRDTQYF. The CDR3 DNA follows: TGCGCCGGCAGCCTCAATAGAGATACGCAGTATTTT.